Listed here are 7 T cell receptor beta chains from one sample, sequenced in a study of OX40 agonist ivuxolimab in advanced cancers. The protocol was immunoSEQ multiplex PCR, while the TCRdb copy is restricted to in-frame clones and leaves out a portion. The sample gives tens of thousands of clones, 70% to 85% of which show up once; around 7.5% is in the top ten. The sample here was CD4+ or CD8+ T cells sorted from blood, taken in a trial of the OX40 agonist ivuxolimab. All receptors come from an adult with an advanced solid tumor such as melanoma, head and neck, liver or kidney cancer.

Here the CDR3 DNA reads TGTGCCAGCAGTTACTCGGGCTATACGCAGTATTTT. This encodes CASSYSGYTQYF. V is TRBV6-6 and J is TRBJ2-3; the D is unclear. This CDR3 region has 12 residues. Germline V gene data show CDR1 as MNHNY and CDR2 as SVGAGI (reference sequence). V lost 0 bases to trimming and J lost 7 bases, with 5 bases between them.

The rearrangement joins TRBV14 to TRBJ1-2, with D possibly TRBD1 on 5 matching bases. The germline V gene encodes CDR1 SGHDN and CDR2 FVKESK. V was pared by 1 base and J by 3 bases, with 9 bases between. The CDR3 is 14 amino acids. The CDR3 sequence is CASSQGQRDYGYTF. CDR3 DNA: TGTGCCAGCAGCCAAGGACAGAGGGACTATGGCTACACCTTC.

This clone has a handful of counts. The V gene is TRBV6-4, the J gene TRBJ2-1; D may be TRBD2 (6 bases). V was shortened by 4 bases and J by 6 bases, with 10 bases between the two germline ends. The germline CDR1 and CDR2 sequences are MRHNA and SNTAGT. The CDR3 sequence is 13 residues long. The DNA of the CDR3 is TGTGCCAGCAGTGGCGGGGCGGCCAATGAGCAGTTCTTC. Translated: CASSGGAANEQFF.

The rearrangement joins TRBV21-1 to TRBJ1-1; the table's D call TRBD1 went unverified against the DNA. TRBV21-1 is a pseudogene. The length of the CDR3 is 14 residues. DNA for the CDR3: TGTGCCAGCAGCAGACAGGGGGCCCACACTGAAGCTTTCTTT. Translating gives CASSRQGAHTEAFF.

In its sample, this clone was seen once. This chain links TRBV19 with TRBJ2-1; D call uncertain. The CDR3 extends over 16 amino acids. Germline CDR1 is LNHDA and CDR2 is SQIVND (reference sequence). Trimming removed 4 bases from V and 0 bases from J, with 13 bases in between. CDR3 nucleotide sequence: TGTGCCAGTAGTAACTTGGACCTAAGCTCCTACAATGAGCAGTTCTTC. This gives the protein CASSNLDLSSYNEQFF.

V and J are TRBV2 and TRBJ1-4; D uncertain. Per germline, CDR1 SNHLY and CDR2 FYNNEI. Trimming left V 10 bases short and J 7 bases short, with 16 bases between. There are 13 residues in the CDR3. The CDR3 sequence: CATHRILAEKLFF. DNA for the CDR3: TGTGCCACTCACAGAATTCTAGCTGAAAAACTGTTTTTT.

This clone was found once. The chain couples TRBV6-1 to TRBJ2-7; perhaps TRBD2 as D (5 bases). Germline V lookup: CDR1 MNHNS, CDR2 SASEGT. CDR3 length: 13 amino acids. V was trimmed by 4 bases and J by 5 bases, leaving 12 bases between them. The CDR3 sequence: CASSGAGVDEQYF. The CDR3 coding sequence is TGTGCCAGCAGTGGGGCGGGCGTGGACGAGCAGTACTTC.